A single sample is the source of the 15 T cell receptor beta chains below, sequenced in a study of patients and donors after allogeneic stem cell transplantation. Via MiXCR, TCRdb re-called the RT-PCR reads, giving one row per CDR3 protein. Here the sample spans some 880,000 distinct CDR3 sequences, approximately 18% being singletons. Specimen: blood, either unsorted or a sorted T cell fraction (not recorded which). These receptors all stem from a human donor who was either an allogeneic HSCT recipient or a stem cell or donor lymphocyte infusion donor (not recorded which). It is not recorded whose cells these are; they may come from a transplant donor.

J is TRBJ2-7 and V is TRBV3-1; the match to TRBD1 covers 9 bases. This CDR3 is built from 16 residues. The V gene's germline CDR1 is LGHDT and CDR2 YNNKEL (reference sequence). Unmatched junction bases numbered 13, after V lost 4 bases and J lost 6 bases. Written as DNA, the CDR3 is TGTGCCAGCAGCCTCCTCGCAGGGACAGGGACGTTCGAGCAGTACTTC. Translated, it gives CASSLLAGTGTFEQYF.

This clonotype was seen a handful of times. This chain uses TRBV5-1 with TRBJ2-3, with D tentatively TRBD1 (5 bases). Trimming stripped 0 bases from V and 4 bases from J, with 18 bases between. Germline lookup yields CDR1 SGHRS and CDR2 YFSETQ. The length of the CDR3 is 17 residues. The CDR3 loop is CASSLAKGTGRPDTQYF. CDR3 bases: TGCGCCAGCAGCTTGGCCAAGGGTACAGGTCGGCCAGATACGCAGTATTTT.

The chain couples TRBV12-3 or TRBV12-4 to TRBJ1-1; no reliable D call. The CDR3 is 14 amino acids. Trimming left V 3 bases short and J 1 base short, with 9 bases between. The CDR3 DNA is TGTGCCAGCAGTTTTGGGTACAGGAACACTGAAGCTTTCTTT. Protein sequence: CASSFGYRNTEAFF.

The rearrangement links TRBV12-3 or TRBV12-4 to TRBJ2-1, with 12 bases that match TRBD2. The CDR3 has 17 residues. V was pared by 2 bases and J by 9 bases, with 11 bases of the junction left unmatched. DNA for the CDR3: TGTGCCAGCAGTTTACTCCTGTCTAGCGGGGGGGCTGGTGAGCAGTTCTTC. Protein sequence: CASSLLLSSGGAGEQFF.

Only one count was recorded for this clonotype. The J gene is TRBJ2-2, the V gene TRBV5-1; TRBD2 might be the D (5 bases). V shed 4 bases and J shed 3 bases, with 16 bases lying between them. The CDR3 extends over 16 amino acids. Germline lookup yields CDR1 SGHRS and CDR2 YFSETQ. The CDR3 nucleotides read TGCGCCAGCAGCGCCCCCCTCGGGGTGTACACCGGGGAGCTGTTTTTT. Its protein is CASSAPLGVYTGELFF.

This clonotype was observed a handful of times. The chain combines TRBV4-2 with TRBJ2-7, with 13 bases that match TRBD2. The CDR3 sequence is 16 residues long. The V segment lost 2 bases and the J segment 2 bases; nucleotides outside the gene matches: 3. Germline assignment: CDR1 LGHNA and CDR2 YNFKEQ. This chain's CDR3 is CASSQPGTSGTYEQYF. CDR3 DNA: TGTGCCAGCAGCCAACCCGGGACTAGCGGGACCTACGAGCAGTACTTC.

This clonotype has just a few counts. V usage is TRBV5-6 and J usage is TRBJ2-7; D is unresolved. The CDR3 consists of 14 residues. V gave up 7 bases and J gave up 1 base, with 15 bases separating them. Germline-derived CDR1 and CDR2 are SGHDT and YYEEEE. DNA of the CDR3: TGTGCCAGCCATAATGTAAGGAGTTCCTACGAGCAGTACTTC. Encoded protein: CASHNVRSSYEQYF.

This clonotype has more than one count but fewer than ten. The chain is built from TRBV6-1 and TRBJ2-1; 14 nucleotides line up with TRBD2. Germline CDR1 MNHNS, CDR2 SASEGT. The junction had 11 bases not matched to a gene; V was cut back by 7 bases and J by 9 bases. The CDR3 is 16 amino acids. CDR3 protein: CASIGVGLAGVVEQFF. CDR3 in DNA: TGTGCCAGCATCGGGGTGGGACTAGCGGGAGTGGTTGAGCAGTTCTTC.

This clonotype was observed a few times. The rearrangement joins TRBV7-9 to TRBJ2-1; TRBD1 aligns across 8 bases. J lost 14 bases, V lost 6 bases, and 3 bases had no gene match. The CDR3 is made up of 10 amino acids. From germline, CDR1 is SEHNR and CDR2 FQNEAQ (reference sequence). CDR3 DNA sequence: TGTGCCAGCAGTTTACAGGGGGAGTTCTTC. Protein sequence: CASSLQGEFF.

In its sample, this clonotype was seen many times. This chain connects TRBV4-1 to TRBJ2-7; 7 nucleotides match TRBD2. The CDR3 loop spans 14 amino acids. The V and J ends lost 2 bases and 2 bases, in that order; junction bases with no gene match: 3. The germline V gene has CDR1 MGHRA and CDR2 YSYEKL. The CDR3 loop reads CASSQQGGAYEQYF. The CDR3 nucleotides are TGCGCCAGCAGCCAACAGGGAGGGGCCTACGAGCAGTACTTC.

The J gene is TRBJ2-7, the V gene TRBV7-3; D is undetermined. Germline V gene data show CDR1 as SGHTA and CDR2 as FQGTGA. The V end lost 3 bases, the J end lost 3 bases, and 15 bases lay between the germline ends. The CDR3 covers 15 residues. Here the CDR3 reads CASSFRSVFNYEQYF. The CDR3 DNA follows: TGTGCCAGCAGCTTCAGATCAGTCTTCAACTACGAGCAGTACTTC.

This clonotype appeared many times. The chain is built from TRBV5-1 and TRBJ2-7, with a tentative D call TRBD2 (6 bases). The germline V gene encodes CDR1 SGHRS and CDR2 YFSETQ. The CDR3 is 14 amino acids. Trimming shortened V by 5 bases and J by 0 bases, and 12 bases separated the two germline ends. DNA of the CDR3: TGCGCCAGCAGAGTCGGGAGTCTCTCCTACGAGCAGTACTTC. Translation gives CASRVGSLSYEQYF.

This clonotype was seen ten or more times. CDR3 sequence (DNA): TGTGCCAGCAGTTTAAATTCGGGGGTTAATGAAAAACTGTTTTTT. It encodes CASSLNSGVNEKLFF. This chain uses TRBV12-3 or TRBV12-4 with TRBJ1-4; the D gene is possibly TRBD1 (5 bases). The CDR3 has 15 residues. V was clipped by 2 bases and J by 4 bases, with 11 bases between them.

This chain connects TRBV25-1 to TRBJ2-1; 8 nucleotides line up with TRBD1. Germline CDR1 is MGHDK and CDR2 is SYGVNS. The CDR3 covers 13 residues. Trimming took 10 bases from V and 4 from J; bases not matched to a gene: 6. CDR3 DNA sequence: TGTGCCACCCGAGGACAGGGTTACAATGAGCAGTTCTTC. It codes for CATRGQGYNEQFF.

This clonotype has more than one count but fewer than ten. Written as DNA, the CDR3 is TGTGCCAGCAGCTTAATAGGGGGGAGAGGAGCAGATACGCAGTATTTT. Residues: CASSLIGGRGADTQYF. V is TRBV7-3 and J is TRBJ2-3; D might be TRBD1 or TRBD2, each matching 6 bases. The germline V and J ends were trimmed by 1 base and 4 bases, with 15 bases remaining between them. This CDR3 is 16 amino acids long. Germline V gives CDR1 SGHTA, CDR2 FQGTGA.